Listed here is a single TCR beta chain. Exposed volunteers were people who met a COVID-19 case within 2 weeks before study entry. Generated by immunoSEQ multiplex PCR, the TCRdb table keeps only in-frame clones and is missing some. The repertoire holds 360,000 or so clones, about nine tenths seen once, with under 1.2% in the top ten. This sample stems from a study of blood T cell repertoires in COVID-19. Sequencing was done on a sample of PBMCs or T cells enriched from blood (not recorded which). This receptor was obtained from a woman aged 25 to 39 who had been exposed to COVID-19.

CDR3 coding DNA: TGTGCCAGTAGTATCTCGGACGGTGGACTGCCTGAAGCTTTCTTT. It codes for CASSISDGGLPEAFF. This chain connects TRBV19 to TRBJ1-1; D not resolved. Germline CDR1 is LNHDA and CDR2 is SQIVND (reference sequence). Trimming left V 3 bases short and J 6 bases short, with 17 bases between. CDR3 length: 15 residues.